This TCR beta chain was documented in a study of graft-versus-host responses after intestinal transplantation. After the reaction, proliferating CFSE-low CD3+CD4+ and CD3+CD8+ responders were sorted. The CDR3 consists of 15 residues. Germline loops: CDR1 SGHNT, CDR2 YENEEA. With V trimmed by 4 bases and J by 6 bases, 11 bases remained unmatched. Clones were sequenced by immunoSEQ multiplex PCR, and TCRdb holds only the in-frame ones, with some missing. The data contain fewer than 25,000 clones, roughly 43% of them seen just once; the ten biggest clones take up about 0.66%. Overall study findings and caveats: Present in recipient marrow, GvH clones included some that appeared first in ileum or blood.

This clone has only a few counts. Sequencing was performed on alloreactive CD4+ T cells from a mixed lymphocyte reaction culture, taken before intestinal transplant. Subset in this sample: CFSE-low proliferating T cells sorted from approximately 6-day pre-transplant mixed lymphocyte reaction (GvH or HvG direction). The chain joins TRBV11-3 to TRBJ2-7, with 8 bases identical to TRBD1. The sequence came from a human patient who received an intestinal transplant. DNA for the CDR3: TGTGCCAGCAGCTCAGGGCGGGGACAGGATGCCGAGCAGTACTTC. Translating gives CASSSGRGQDAEQYF.